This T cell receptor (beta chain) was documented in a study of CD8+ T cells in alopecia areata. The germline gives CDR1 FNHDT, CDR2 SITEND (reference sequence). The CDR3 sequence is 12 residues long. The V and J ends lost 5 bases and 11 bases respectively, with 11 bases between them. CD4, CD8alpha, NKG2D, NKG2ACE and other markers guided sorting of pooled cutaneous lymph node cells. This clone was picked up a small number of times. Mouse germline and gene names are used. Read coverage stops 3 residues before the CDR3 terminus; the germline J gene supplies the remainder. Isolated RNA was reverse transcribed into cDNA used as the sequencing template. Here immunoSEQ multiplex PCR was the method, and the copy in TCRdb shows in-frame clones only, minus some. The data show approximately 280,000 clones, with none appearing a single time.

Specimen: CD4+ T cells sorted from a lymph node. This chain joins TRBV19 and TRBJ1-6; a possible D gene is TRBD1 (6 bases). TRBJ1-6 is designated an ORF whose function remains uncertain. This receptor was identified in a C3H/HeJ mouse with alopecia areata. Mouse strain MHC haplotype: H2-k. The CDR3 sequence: CASSPQGTPLYF. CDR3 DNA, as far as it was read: TGTGCCAGCAGCCCCCAGGGGACGCCC.